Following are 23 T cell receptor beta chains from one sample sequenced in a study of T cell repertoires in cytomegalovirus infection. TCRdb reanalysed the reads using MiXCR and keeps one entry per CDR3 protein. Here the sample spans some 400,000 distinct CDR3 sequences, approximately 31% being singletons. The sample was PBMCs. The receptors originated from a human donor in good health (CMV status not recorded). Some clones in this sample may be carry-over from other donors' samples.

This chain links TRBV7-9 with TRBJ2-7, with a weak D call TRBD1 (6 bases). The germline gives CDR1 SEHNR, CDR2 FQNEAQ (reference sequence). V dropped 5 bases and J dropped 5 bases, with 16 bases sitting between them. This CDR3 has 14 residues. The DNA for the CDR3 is TGTGCCAGCAGCCCGCAAGGGACACCCAACGAGCAGTACTTC. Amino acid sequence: CASSPQGTPNEQYF.

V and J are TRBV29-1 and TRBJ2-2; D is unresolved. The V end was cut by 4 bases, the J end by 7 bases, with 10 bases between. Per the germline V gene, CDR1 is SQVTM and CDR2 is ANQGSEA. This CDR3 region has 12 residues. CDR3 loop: CSVGRIGGELFF. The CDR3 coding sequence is TGCAGCGTTGGCCGCATTGGCGGGGAGCTGTTTTTT.

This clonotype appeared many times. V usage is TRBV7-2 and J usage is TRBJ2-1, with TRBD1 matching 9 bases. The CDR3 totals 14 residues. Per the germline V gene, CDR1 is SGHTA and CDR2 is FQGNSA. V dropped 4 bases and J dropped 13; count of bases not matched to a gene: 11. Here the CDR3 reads CASSSDRGSDIQFF. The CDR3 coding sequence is TGTGCCAGCAGCTCTGACAGGGGGAGCGATATACAGTTCTTC.

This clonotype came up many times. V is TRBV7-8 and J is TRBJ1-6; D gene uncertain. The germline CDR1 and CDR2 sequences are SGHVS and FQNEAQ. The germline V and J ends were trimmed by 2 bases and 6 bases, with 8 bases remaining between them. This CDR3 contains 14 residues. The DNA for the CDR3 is TGTGCCAGCAGCTTATTAGCCGTTAATTCACCCCTCCACTTT. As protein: CASSLLAVNSPLHF.

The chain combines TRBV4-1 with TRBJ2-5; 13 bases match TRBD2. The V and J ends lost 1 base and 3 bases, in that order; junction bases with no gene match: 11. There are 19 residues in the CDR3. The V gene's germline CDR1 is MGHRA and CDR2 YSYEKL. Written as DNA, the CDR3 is TGCGCCAGCAGCCAAGTTATTGGACTAGCGGGGGCCCCGGAAGAGACCCAGTACTTC. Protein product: CASSQVIGLAGAPEETQYF.

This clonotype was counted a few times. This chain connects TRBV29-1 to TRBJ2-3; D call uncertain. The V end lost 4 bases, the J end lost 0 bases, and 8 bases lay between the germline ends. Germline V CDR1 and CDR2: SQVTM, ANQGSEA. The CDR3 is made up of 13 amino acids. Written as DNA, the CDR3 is TGCAGCGTTGCAGTGGGTAGCACAGATACGCAGTATTTT. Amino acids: CSVAVGSTDTQYF.

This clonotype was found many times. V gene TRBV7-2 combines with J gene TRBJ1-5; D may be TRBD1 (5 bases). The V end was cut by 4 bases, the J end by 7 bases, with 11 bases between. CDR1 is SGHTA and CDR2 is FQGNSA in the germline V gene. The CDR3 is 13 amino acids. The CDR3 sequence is CASSSGGGQPQHF. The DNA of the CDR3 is TGTGCCAGCAGCTCAGGCGGGGGACAGCCCCAGCATTTT.

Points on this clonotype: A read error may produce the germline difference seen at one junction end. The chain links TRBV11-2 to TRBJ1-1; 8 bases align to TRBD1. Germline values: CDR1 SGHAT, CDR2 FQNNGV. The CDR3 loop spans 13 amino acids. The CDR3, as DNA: TGTTCCAGCAGCAGGACAGGGAATACTGAAGCTTTCTTT. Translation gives CSSSRTGNTEAFF.

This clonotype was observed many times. DNA of the CDR3: TGTGCCAGCAGCTTAGCGGTGGGAGGGGATGAGCAGTTCTTC. Protein sequence: CASSLAVGGDEQFF. V and J are TRBV7-6 and TRBJ2-1; 7 bases map to TRBD2. V lost 0 bases, J lost 8 bases, and 4 bases stayed unmatched. This CDR3 is 14 amino acids long. The germline gives CDR1 SGHVS, CDR2 FNYEAQ.

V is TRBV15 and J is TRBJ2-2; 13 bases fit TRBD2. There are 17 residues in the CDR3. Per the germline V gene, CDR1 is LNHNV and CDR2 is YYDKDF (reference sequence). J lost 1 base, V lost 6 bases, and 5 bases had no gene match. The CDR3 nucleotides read TGTGCCACCAGGAAAACTAGCGGGGGGGAGAACACCGGGGAGCTGTTTTTT. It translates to CATRKTSGGENTGELFF.

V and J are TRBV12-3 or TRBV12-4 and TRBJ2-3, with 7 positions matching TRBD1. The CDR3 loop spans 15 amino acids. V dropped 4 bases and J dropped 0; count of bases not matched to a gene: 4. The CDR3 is CASSSSTGSTDTQYF. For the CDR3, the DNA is TGTGCCAGCAGTTCCTCGACAGGGAGCACAGATACGCAGTATTTT.

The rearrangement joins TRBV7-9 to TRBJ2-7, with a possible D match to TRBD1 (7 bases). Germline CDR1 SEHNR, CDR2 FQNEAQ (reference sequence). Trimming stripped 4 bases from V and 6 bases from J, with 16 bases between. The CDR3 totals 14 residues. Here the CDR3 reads CASSSQGGLSEQYF. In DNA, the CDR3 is TGTGCCAGCAGCTCTCAGGGGGGTCTCAGCGAGCAGTACTTC.

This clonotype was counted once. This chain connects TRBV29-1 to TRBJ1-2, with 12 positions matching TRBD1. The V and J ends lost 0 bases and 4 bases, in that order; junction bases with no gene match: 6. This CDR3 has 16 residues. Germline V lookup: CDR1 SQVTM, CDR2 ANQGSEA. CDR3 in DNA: TGCAGCGTTGAAGATCTCGGGACAGGGGGCTCCTATGGCTACACCTTC. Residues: CSVEDLGTGGSYGYTF.

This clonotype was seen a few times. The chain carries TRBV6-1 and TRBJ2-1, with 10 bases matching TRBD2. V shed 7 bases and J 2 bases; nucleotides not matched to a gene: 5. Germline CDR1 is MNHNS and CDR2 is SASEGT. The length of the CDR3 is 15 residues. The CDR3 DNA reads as TGTGCCAGCACCCCTAGCGGGGGCGCCTACAATGAGCAGTTCTTC. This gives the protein CASTPSGGAYNEQFF.

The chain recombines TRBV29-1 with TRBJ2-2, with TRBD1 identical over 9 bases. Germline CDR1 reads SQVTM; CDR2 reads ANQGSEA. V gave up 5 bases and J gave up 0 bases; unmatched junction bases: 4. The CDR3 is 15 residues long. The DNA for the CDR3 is TGCAGCGTTCCCGGACAGGGGTCGAACACCGGGGAGCTGTTTTTT. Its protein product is CSVPGQGSNTGELFF.

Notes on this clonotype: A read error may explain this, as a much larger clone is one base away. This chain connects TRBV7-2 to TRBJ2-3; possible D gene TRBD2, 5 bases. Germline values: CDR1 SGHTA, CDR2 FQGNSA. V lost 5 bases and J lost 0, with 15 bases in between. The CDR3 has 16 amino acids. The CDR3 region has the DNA TGTGCCAGCAGCCTCCCAATAGCGCCCAGCACAGATACGCAGTATTTT. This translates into CASSLPIAPSTDTQYF.

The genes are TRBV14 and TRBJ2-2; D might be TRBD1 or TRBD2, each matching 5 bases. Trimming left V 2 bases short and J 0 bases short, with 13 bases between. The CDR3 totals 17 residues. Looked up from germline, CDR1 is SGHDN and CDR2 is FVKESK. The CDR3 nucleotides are TGTGCCAGCAGCCAAACCCGGGACCGAGCGAACACCGGGGAGCTGTTTTTT. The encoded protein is CASSQTRDRANTGELFF.

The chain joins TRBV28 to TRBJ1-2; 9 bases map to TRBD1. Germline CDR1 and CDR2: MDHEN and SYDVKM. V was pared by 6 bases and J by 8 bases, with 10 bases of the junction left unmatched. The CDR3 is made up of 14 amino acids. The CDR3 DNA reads TGTGCCAGCAGAGAAACAGGGGGCCCCGGGGGCTACACCTTC. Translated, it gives CASRETGGPGGYTF.

The CDR3: CASSIERVYSNQPQHF. In DNA form, the CDR3 reads TGTGCCAGTAGTATAGAGAGGGTTTATAGCAATCAGCCCCAGCATTTT. The chain employs TRBV19 and TRBJ1-5; D unresolved. The germline CDR1 and CDR2 sequences are LNHDA and SQIVND (reference sequence). This CDR3 comprises 16 residues. With 0 bases removed from V and 0 bases from J, the gap between germline ends came to 9 bases.

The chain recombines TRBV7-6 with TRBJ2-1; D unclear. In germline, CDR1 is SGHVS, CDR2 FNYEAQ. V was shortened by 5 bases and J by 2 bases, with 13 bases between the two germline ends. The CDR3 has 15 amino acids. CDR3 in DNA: TGTGCCAGCAGCGCCACTCGCGCCGCCTACAATGAGCAGTTCTTC. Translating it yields CASSATRAAYNEQFF.

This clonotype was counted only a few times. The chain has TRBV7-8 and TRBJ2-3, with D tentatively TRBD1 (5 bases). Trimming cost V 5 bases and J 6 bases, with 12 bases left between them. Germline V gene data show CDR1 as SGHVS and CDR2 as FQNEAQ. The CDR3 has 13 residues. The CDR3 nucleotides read TGTGCCAGCAGCGCCTATAAGGGGGATACGCAGTATTTT. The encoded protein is CASSAYKGDTQYF.

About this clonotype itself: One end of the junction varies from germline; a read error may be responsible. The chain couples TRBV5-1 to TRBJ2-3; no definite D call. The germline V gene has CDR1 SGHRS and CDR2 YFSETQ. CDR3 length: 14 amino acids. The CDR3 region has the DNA TGCGCCAGCAGCTGGTTAGTCGACACAGATACGCAGGATTTT. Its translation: CASSWLVDTDTQDF.

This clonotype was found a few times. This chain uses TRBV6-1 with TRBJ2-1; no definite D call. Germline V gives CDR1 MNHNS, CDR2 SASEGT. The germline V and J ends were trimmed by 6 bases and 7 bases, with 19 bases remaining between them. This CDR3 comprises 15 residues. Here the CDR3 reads CASRLGSVAKNEQFF. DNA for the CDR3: TGTGCCAGCAGGCTCGGGTCAGTTGCAAAAAATGAGCAGTTCTTC.